This T cell receptor beta chain was captured by sequencing in a study of cytomegalovirus exposure and HLA in healthy donors. The overall study: An early data release held approximately 85 million unique TCRs from HLA-typed donors.

Regarding the study as a whole: The productive fraction for most TCR beta V segments was about 87% or about 30% in an earlier analysis.

Primers: 60 Vbeta forward and 13 Jbeta reverse. The table came from immunoSEQ multiplex PCR; TCRdb's copy has only in-frame clones and leaves some out. The sample holds some 110,000 clones, around 80% seen once. As concerns this clone: Its antigen is currently unknown.

V was shortened by 3 bases and J by 0 bases, with 9 bases between the two germline ends. The V gene's germline CDR1 is SGHNT and CDR2 YYREEE (reference sequence). CDR3 length equals 14 residues. The sequencing sample was made of PBMCs. This receptor was obtained from a male donor in good health and CMV-seronegative. The gene calls are TRBV5-4 and TRBJ1-1; perhaps TRBD1 as D (5 bases). This chain's CDR3 is CASSSTDLNTEAFF. CDR3 in DNA: TGTGCCAGCAGCTCGACAGACTTGAACACTGAAGCTTTCTTT. Looking up the rest from reference TRBV5-4 and TRBJ1-1 gives the full variable domain: ETGVTQSPTHLIKTRGQQVTLRCSSQSGHNTVSWYQQALGQGPQFIFQYYREEENGRGNFPPRFSGLQFPNYSSELNVNALELDDSALYLCASSSTDLNTEAFFGQGTRLTVV.